The 10 T cell receptor beta chains reported below all come from one sample, sequenced in a study of T cells in Graves' hyperthyroidism and ophthalmopathy. TCR beta CDR3 region amplification was performed from RNA transcripts. With the HTBI primer set, the TCR CDR3 went through a first round of RT-PCR. From the multiplex PCR reads, TCRdb called clonotypes with MiXCR, one entry per CDR3 protein. The sample includes about 350,000 distinct CDR3 sequences, approximately 15% of them seen just once. Sample: blood. The origin of the receptors is a woman in her 30s with Graves' hyperthyroidism.

This clonotype was seen more than once but under ten times. The gene calls are TRBV6-2 or TRBV6-3 and TRBJ2-7, with D maybe TRBD2 (6 bases). CDR3 length: 14 residues. Trimming removed 0 bases from V and 4 bases from J, with 10 bases in between. Germline V lookup: CDR1 MNHEY, CDR2 SVGEGT. The DNA for the CDR3 is TGTGCCAGCAGTTACTCGGGAGGACGGTACGAGCAGTACTTC. This encodes CASSYSGGRYEQYF.

This clonotype was recorded at least ten times. V and J are TRBV15 and TRBJ2-1; D gene uncertain. Germline values: CDR1 LNHNV, CDR2 YYDKDF (reference sequence). Trimming cost V 0 bases and J 3 bases, with 9 bases left between them. This CDR3 has 15 residues. The CDR3 DNA is TGTGCCACCAGCAGAGATCTAACGGGCTACAATGAGCAGTTCTTC. This gives the protein CATSRDLTGYNEQFF.

This clonotype was seen at least ten times. The rearrangement joins TRBV28 to TRBJ2-2, with D perhaps matching TRBD2 (6 bases). Trimming removed 1 base from V and 2 bases from J, with 8 bases in between. The length of the CDR3 is 15 residues. Germline loops: CDR1 MDHEN, CDR2 SYDVKM. The CDR3 coding sequence is TGTGCCAGCAGTTTATACGGGAGAAACACCGGGGAGCTGTTTTTT. Its protein product is CASSLYGRNTGELFF. The full variable domain, in which reference TRBV28 and TRBJ2-2 provide the parts outside the CDR3, is DVKVTQSSRYLVKRTGEKVFLECVQDMDHENMFWYRQDPGLGLRLIYFSYDVKMKEKGDIPEGYSVSREKKERFSLILESASTNQTSMYLCASSLYGRNTGELFFGEGSRLTVL.

As concerns this clonotype: This may stem from a read error, because a much larger clone lies one nucleotide away. V gene TRBV25-1 combines with J gene TRBJ1-2; no reliable D call. The germline V gene has CDR1 MGHDK and CDR2 SYGVNS. The CDR3 sequence is 14 residues long. CDR3 sequence (DNA): TGTGCCAGCAGTAGCGGGTGGGCAGACTATAGCTACACCTTC. This encodes CASSSGWADYSYTF.

This clonotype was picked up many times. V gene TRBV9 combines with J gene TRBJ2-1; TRBD1 aligns across 9 bases. The V gene's germline CDR1 is SGDLS and CDR2 YYNGEE. This CDR3 has 15 amino acids. Germline trimming cut 3 bases from V and 5 bases from J; bases unmatched to any gene: 6. The CDR3 nucleotides read TGTGCCAGCAGCGACCGGGACAGGGCACACAATGAGCAGTTCTTC. Translated: CASSDRDRAHNEQFF.

The chain recombines TRBV12-3 or TRBV12-4 with TRBJ2-1; D ambiguous. V was clipped by 7 bases and J by 8 bases, with 9 bases between them. The CDR3 is 11 residues long. The CDR3 sequence is CASTQNDEQFF. The CDR3 nucleotides are TGTGCCAGCACTCAAAATGATGAGCAGTTCTTC.

This clonotype was recorded at least ten times. V and J are TRBV30 and TRBJ2-2; TRBD2 might be the D (6 bases). From germline, CDR1 is GTSNPN and CDR2 SVGIG (reference sequence). The CDR3 runs to 15 residues. V was trimmed by 2 bases and J by 1 base, leaving 11 bases between them. CDR3 sequence (DNA): TGTGCCTGGAGTCTCTCCGGGGGGAACACCGGGGAGCTGTTTTTT. It codes for CAWSLSGGNTGELFF.

In its sample, this clonotype was seen many times. This sequence joins TRBV7-3 and TRBJ2-5, with D possibly TRBD2 on 6 matching bases. The CDR3 is 14 amino acids. CDR1 is SGHTA, CDR2 FQGTGA, per germline. The V end was cut by 1 base, the J end by 4 bases, with 10 bases between. The CDR3: CASSLNGGLETQYF. CDR3 DNA sequence: TGTGCCAGCAGCTTAAATGGGGGGTTAGAGACCCAGTACTTC.

This clonotype was found a few times. The rearrangement uses TRBV20-1 and TRBJ1-5; 7 bases are shared with TRBD1. Trimming removed 6 bases from V and 2 bases from J; junction bases left unmatched: 13. CDR1 and CDR2 from the germline V gene are DFQATT and SNEGSKA (reference sequence). The CDR3 length is 16 residues. CDR3 region: CSARQATGTGNQPQHF. CDR3 bases: TGCAGTGCCCGACAAGCGACCGGGACAGGCAATCAGCCCCAGCATTTT.

This clonotype was seen ten or more times. The rearrangement uses TRBV29-1 and TRBJ2-5, with TRBD2 matching over 12 bases. This CDR3 region has 14 residues. The V and J ends lost 7 bases and 2 bases, in that order; junction bases with no gene match: 5. Germline values: CDR1 SQVTM, CDR2 ANQGSEA. The CDR3 region is CSGRGTSGQETQYF. CDR3 sequence (DNA): TGCAGCGGGAGAGGGACTAGCGGGCAAGAGACCCAGTACTTC.